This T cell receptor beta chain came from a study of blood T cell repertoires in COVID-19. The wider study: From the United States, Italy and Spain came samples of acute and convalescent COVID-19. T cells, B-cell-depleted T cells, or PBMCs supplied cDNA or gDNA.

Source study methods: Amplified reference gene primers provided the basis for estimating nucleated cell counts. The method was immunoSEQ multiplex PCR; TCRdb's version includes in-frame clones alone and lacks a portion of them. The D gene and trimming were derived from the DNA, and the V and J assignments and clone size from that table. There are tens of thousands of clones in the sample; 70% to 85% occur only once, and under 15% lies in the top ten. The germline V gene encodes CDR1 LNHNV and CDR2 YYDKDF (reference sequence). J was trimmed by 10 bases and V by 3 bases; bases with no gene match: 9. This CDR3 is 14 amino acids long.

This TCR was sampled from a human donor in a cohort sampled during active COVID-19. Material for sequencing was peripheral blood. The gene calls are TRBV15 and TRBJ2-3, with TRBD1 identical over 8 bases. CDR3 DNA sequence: TGTGCCACCAGCAGGAGGGACAGGTCGCCGGCGCAGTATTTT. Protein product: CATSRRDRSPAQYF. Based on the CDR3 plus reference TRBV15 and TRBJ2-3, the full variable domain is DAMVIQNPRYQVTQFGKPVTLSCSQTLNHNVMYWYQQKSSQAPKLLFHYYDKDFNNEADTPDNFQSRRPNTSFCFLDIRSPGLGDTAMYLCATSRRDRSPAQYFGPGTRLTVL.